The sequence of this TCR beta chain was determined in a study of blood T cell repertoires in COVID-19. Study details: From the United States, Italy and Spain came samples of acute and convalescent COVID-19. PBMCs, B-cell-depleted T cells, or T cells were the source of the cDNA or gDNA that made up the material.

From germline, CDR1 is SEHNR and CDR2 FQNEAQ (reference sequence). Trimming took off 4 bases at V and 4 bases at J, with 12 bases between the two ends. There are 14 residues in the CDR3. In the original workflow: Reference gene primers were amplified, and this amplification served to estimate nucleated cell counts. TCRdb keeps only in-frame clones here, not all; method: immunoSEQ multiplex PCR. V and J calls and clone size are given by that table; D and trimming were obtained from the DNA. The sample lists hundreds of thousands of clones; approximately 91% were seen once. This receptor was taken from a woman aged 40 to 49 who had recovered from COVID-19. The chain combines TRBV7-9 with TRBJ2-3; D is uncertain. Sequencing input: PBMCs or T cells enriched from blood (not recorded which). Here the CDR3 DNA reads TGTGCCAGCAGCTCCTTAGAAGCCCCAGATACGCAGTATTTT. Residues: CASSSLEAPDTQYF.